Included here is one T cell receptor (beta chain) sequence, with context. Data came from immunoSEQ multiplex PCR; TCRdb stores just in-frame clones and leaves some out. The sample lists over 60,000 clones, 80% to 90% occurring once. The sample belongs to a study of blood T cell repertoires in COVID-19. The CDR3 is 15 amino acids. Germline assignment: CDR1 MNHEY and CDR2 SVGAGI. V was clipped by 6 bases and J by 4 bases, with 18 bases between them. The chain uses TRBV6-5 and TRBJ1-1; the D is unclear. This receptor was obtained from a man aged 65 to 85 with active or convalescent COVID-19. The sequenced sample was peripheral blood. The CDR3 loop reads CASSQNPWRGTEAFF. The CDR3 DNA reads as TGTGCCAGCAGCCAAAACCCATGGAGAGGCACTGAAGCTTTCTTT.